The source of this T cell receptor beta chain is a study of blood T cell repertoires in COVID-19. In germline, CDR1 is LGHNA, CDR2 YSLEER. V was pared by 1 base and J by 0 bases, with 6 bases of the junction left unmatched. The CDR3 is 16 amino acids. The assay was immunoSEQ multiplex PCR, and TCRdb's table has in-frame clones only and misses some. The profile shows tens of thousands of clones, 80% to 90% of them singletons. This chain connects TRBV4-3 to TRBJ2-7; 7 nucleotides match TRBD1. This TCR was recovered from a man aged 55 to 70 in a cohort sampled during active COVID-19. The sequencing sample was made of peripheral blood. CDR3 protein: CASSQVHRDSSYEQYF. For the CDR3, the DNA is TGCGCCAGCAGCCAAGTCCACCGGGACAGCTCCTACGAGCAGTACTTC.